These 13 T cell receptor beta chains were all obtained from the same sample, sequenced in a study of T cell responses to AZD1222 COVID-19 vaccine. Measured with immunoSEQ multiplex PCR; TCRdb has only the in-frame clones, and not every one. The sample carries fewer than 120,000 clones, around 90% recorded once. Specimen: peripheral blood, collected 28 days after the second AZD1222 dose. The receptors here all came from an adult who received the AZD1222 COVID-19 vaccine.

The CDR3 nucleotides read TGTGCCAGCAGCCAAGCGGCACTGGGACCTTACGAGCAGTACTTC. Amino acids: CASSQAALGPYEQYF. The V and J genes are TRBV3-1 (or the pseudogene TRBV3-2) and TRBJ2-7; D is tentatively TRBD1 or TRBD2 (5 bases each). The CDR3 extends over 15 amino acids. Trimming took 1 base from V and 4 from J, leaving 14 bases between them. Germline loops: CDR1 LGHDT, CDR2 YNNKEL (reference sequence).

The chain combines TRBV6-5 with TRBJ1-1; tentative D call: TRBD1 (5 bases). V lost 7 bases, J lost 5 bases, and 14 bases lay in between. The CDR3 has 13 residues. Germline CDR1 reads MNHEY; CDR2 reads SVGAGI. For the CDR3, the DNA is TGTGCCAGCACCAAACTCAGGGAAACTGAAGCTTTCTTT. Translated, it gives CASTKLRETEAFF.

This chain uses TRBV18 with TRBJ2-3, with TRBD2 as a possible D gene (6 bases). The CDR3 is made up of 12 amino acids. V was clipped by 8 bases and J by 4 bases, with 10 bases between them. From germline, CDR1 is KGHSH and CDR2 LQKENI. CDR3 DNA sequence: TGTGCCAGCCACCGCGGGGCAGATACGCAGTATTTT. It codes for CASHRGADTQYF.

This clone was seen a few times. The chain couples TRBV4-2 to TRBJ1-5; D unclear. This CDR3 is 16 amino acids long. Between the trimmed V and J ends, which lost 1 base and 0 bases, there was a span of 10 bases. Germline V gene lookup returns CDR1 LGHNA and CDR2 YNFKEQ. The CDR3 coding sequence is TGTGCCAGCAGCCAAGGGGCGGACTATAGCAATCAGCCCCAGCATTTT. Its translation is CASSQGADYSNQPQHF.

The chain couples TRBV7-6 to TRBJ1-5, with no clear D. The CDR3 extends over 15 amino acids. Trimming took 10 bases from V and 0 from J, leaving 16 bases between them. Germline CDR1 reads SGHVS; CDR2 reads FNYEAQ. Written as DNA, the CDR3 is TGTGCCAACCGCGGAACACCCCCTAGCAATCAGCCCCAGCATTTT. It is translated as CANRGTPPSNQPQHF.

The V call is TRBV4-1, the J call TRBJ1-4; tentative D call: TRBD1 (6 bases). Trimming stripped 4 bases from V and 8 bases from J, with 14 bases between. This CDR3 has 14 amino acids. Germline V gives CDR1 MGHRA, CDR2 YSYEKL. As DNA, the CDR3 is TGCGCCAGCAGCCTAACGAGGGGGAGAGAAAAACTGTTTTTT. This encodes CASSLTRGREKLFF.

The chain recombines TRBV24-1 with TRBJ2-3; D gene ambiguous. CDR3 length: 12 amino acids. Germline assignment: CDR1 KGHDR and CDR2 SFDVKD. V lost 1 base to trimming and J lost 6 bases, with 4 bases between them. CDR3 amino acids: CATSDLADTQYF. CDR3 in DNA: TGTGCCACCAGTGATTTAGCGGATACGCAGTATTTT.

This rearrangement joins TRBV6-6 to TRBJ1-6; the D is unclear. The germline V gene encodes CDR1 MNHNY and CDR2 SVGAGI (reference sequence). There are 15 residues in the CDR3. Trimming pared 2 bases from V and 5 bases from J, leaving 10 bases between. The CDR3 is CASSYLERDNSPLHF. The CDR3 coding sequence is TGTGCCAGCAGTTACCTCGAACGAGATAATTCACCCCTCCACTTT.

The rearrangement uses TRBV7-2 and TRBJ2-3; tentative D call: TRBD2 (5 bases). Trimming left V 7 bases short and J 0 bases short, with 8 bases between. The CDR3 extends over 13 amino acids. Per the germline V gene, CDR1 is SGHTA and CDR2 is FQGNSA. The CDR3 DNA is TGTGCCAGCACCGGGGTAAGCACAGATACGCAGTATTTT. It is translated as CASTGVSTDTQYF.

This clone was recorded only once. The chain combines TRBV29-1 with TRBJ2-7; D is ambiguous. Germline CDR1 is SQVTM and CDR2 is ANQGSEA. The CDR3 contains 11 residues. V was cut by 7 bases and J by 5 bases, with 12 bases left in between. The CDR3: CSGSLVDEQYF. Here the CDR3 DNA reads TGCAGCGGAAGCCTCGTAGACGAGCAGTACTTC.

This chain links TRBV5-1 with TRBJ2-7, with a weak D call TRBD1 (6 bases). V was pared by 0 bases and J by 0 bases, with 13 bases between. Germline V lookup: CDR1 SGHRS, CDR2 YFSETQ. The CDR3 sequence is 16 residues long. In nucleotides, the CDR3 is TGCGCCAGCAGCTTGGATGGGGGCGCGGGCTCCTACGAGCAGTACTTC. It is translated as CASSLDGGAGSYEQYF. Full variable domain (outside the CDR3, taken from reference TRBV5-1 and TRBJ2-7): KAGVTQTPRYLIKTRGQQVTLSCSPISGHRSVSWYQQTPGQGLQFLFEYFSETQRNKGNFPGRFSGRQFSNSRSEMNVSTLELGDSALYLCASSLDGGAGSYEQYFGPGTRLTVT.

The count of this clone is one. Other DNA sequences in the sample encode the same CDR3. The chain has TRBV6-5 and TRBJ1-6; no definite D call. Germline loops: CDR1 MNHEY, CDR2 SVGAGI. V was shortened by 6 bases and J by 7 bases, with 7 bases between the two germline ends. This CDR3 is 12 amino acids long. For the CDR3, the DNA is TGTGCCAGCAGGAGGTTGAATTCACCCCTCCACTTT. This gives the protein CASRRLNSPLHF.

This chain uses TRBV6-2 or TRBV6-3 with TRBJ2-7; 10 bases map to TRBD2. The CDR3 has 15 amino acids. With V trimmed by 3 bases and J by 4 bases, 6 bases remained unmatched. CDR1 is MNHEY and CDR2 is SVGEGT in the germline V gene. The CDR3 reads CASSYPGLASYEQYF. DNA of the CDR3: TGTGCCAGCAGTTATCCGGGACTAGCGTCATACGAGCAGTACTTC.